Listed below are T cell receptor beta chains from one sample, sequenced in a study of T cells after yellow fever vaccination. TCRdb redid the calling of the 5' RACE reads with MiXCR, one entry per CDR3 protein. The sample contains just under 600,000 distinct CDR3 sequences, roughly 13% of which appear only once. This specimen consisted of PBMCs, obtained on the day of the yellow fever booster vaccination. The receptors originated from a young man who received the YFV17D yellow fever vaccine. Both conserved end residues are part of each CDR3. Fields, in order: D gene, V gene, J gene, clone size, CDR3 DNA, CDR3 protein. The D gene is left open where the match is weak. Size is stated for part of the rows, as once, few or many counts, or as a class when the clone is expanded.

.	TRBV19	TRBJ2-1	few	TGTGCCAGTAGACTCTACAATGAGCAGTTCTTC	CASRLYNEQFF
.	TRBV6-5	TRBJ2-4	.	TGTGCCGTTCGGGGGTTAGACATTCAGTACTTC	CAVRGLDIQYF
TRBD2	TRBV20-1	TRBJ2-2	.	TGCAGTGCTAGCACTAGCGGGAGATTCGACGGGGAGCTGTTTTTT	CSASTSGRFDGELFF
.	TRBV7-2	TRBJ2-5	.	TGTGCCAGCAGCTTAATGGGTAAAGAGACCCAGTACTTC	CASSLMGKETQYF
.	TRBV9	TRBJ2-2	.	TGTGCCAGCAGCGTAGATCAGGACACCGGGGAGCTGTTTTTT	CASSVDQDTGELFF
TRBD2	TRBV20-1	TRBJ2-5	few	TGCAGTGCTAGAGCCCCCGGGGGGACTGTGGGGGAGACCCAGTACTTC	CSARAPGGTVGETQYF
TRBD2	TRBV7-2	TRBJ2-3	many	TGTGCCAGCAGCTTTAGCGGGAGCACAGATACGCAGTATTTT	CASSFSGSTDTQYF
.	TRBV20-1	TRBJ2-7	.	TGCAGTGCTACTACAGAGGGGGGCCCCCCCTACGAGCAGTACTTC	CSATTEGGPPYEQYF
TRBD2	TRBV14	TRBJ2-1	.	TGTGCCAGCAGCCCACGAGTGGGGTCTAGCGGGAGTGGAAATGAGCAGTTCTTC	CASSPRVGSSGSGNEQFF
.	TRBV9	TRBJ2-5	.	TGTGCCAGCAGCCTAGGCCCGGGCCTTAGTGAAGAGACCCAGTACTTC	CASSLGPGLSEETQYF
TRBD1	TRBV6-1	TRBJ2-7	few	TGTGCCAGCAGCCCCCTACAGGGGGCCTCCTACGAGCAGTACTTC	CASSPLQGASYEQYF
TRBD1	TRBV5-6	TRBJ2-5	.	TGTGCCAGCAGCCGGTACCGGGACAGGGTAGAGACCCAGTACTTC	CASSRYRDRVETQYF
TRBD1	TRBV2	TRBJ2-3	few	TGTGCCAGCAGTTCACAGGGGAAGATAACAGATACGCAGTATTTT	CASSSQGKITDTQYF
TRBD1	TRBV6-1	TRBJ2-5	.	TGTGCCAGCAGTCCCACTGAGACAGGGTGGCAAGAGACCCAGTACTTC	CASSPTETGWQETQYF
TRBD2	TRBV15	TRBJ2-3	.	TGTGCCACCAGCAGAGCCCCGGGACTAGCGGGAGATACGCAGTATTTT	CATSRAPGLAGDTQYF
.	TRBV25-1	TRBJ1-1	.	TGTGCCAGCGGAGGGACGGGAGGAACTGAAGCTTTCTTT	CASGGTGGTEAFF
TRBD2	TRBV5-1	TRBJ2-3	many	TGCGCCAGCAGCTTGTTGGCGGGGGGAAGTGGAGATACGCAGTATTTT	CASSLLAGGSGDTQYF
.	TRBV20-1	TRBJ2-4	few	TGCAGTGCTAGGAATTTCATTCAGTACTTC	CSARNFIQYF
.	TRBV5-1	TRBJ1-2	many	TGCGCCAGCAGCTTGGCCGAATTTAGGGCAGGGAGGAACTATGGCTACACCTTC	CASSLAEFRAGRNYGYTF
.	TRBV5-1	TRBJ2-5	many	TGCGCCAGCAGCTCCAGGGGGGAAGAGACCCAGTACTTC	CASSSRGEETQYF
.	TRBV25-1	TRBJ2-5	few	TGTGCCAGCGGCCCCACGTCCGGCGGGGAGACCCAGTACTTC	CASGPTSGGETQYF
.	TRBV27	TRBJ2-1	few	TGTGCCAGCAGTTTATCGAACCGCAATGAGCAGTTCTTC	CASSLSNRNEQFF
TRBD1	TRBV6-5	TRBJ1-3	.	TGTGCCAGCAGTTACTCGGGACAGGGGGCTGGAAACACCATATATTTT	CASSYSGQGAGNTIYF
TRBD2	TRBV12-3/TRBV12-4	TRBJ2-7	.	TGTGCCAGCAGTTCGCCCACCTGGACTAGCAGGGGCGAGCAGTACTTC	CASSSPTWTSRGEQYF
TRBD1	TRBV5-1	TRBJ2-5	few	TGCGCCAGCAGTCATCAGGCAGGACAGGGGGCCGAGACCCAGTACTTC	CASSHQAGQGAETQYF
.	TRBV28	TRBJ2-3	many	TGTGCCAGCAGTTCGATTGGACAGAGTAGCACAGATACGCAGTATTTT	CASSSIGQSSTDTQYF
TRBD2	TRBV29-1	TRBJ2-3	.	TGCAGCGTAGCGACTAGCGGGAGAACAGATACGCAGTATTTT	CSVATSGRTDTQYF
TRBD1	TRBV20-1	TRBJ2-7	few	TGCAGTGCTGCCCAACAGGGGATCTCGGGCGAGCAGTACTTC	CSAAQQGISGEQYF
.	TRBV5-1	TRBJ2-5	.	TGCGCCAGCAGCTTGGTAGCGCACCAAGAGACCCAGTACTTC	CASSLVAHQETQYF